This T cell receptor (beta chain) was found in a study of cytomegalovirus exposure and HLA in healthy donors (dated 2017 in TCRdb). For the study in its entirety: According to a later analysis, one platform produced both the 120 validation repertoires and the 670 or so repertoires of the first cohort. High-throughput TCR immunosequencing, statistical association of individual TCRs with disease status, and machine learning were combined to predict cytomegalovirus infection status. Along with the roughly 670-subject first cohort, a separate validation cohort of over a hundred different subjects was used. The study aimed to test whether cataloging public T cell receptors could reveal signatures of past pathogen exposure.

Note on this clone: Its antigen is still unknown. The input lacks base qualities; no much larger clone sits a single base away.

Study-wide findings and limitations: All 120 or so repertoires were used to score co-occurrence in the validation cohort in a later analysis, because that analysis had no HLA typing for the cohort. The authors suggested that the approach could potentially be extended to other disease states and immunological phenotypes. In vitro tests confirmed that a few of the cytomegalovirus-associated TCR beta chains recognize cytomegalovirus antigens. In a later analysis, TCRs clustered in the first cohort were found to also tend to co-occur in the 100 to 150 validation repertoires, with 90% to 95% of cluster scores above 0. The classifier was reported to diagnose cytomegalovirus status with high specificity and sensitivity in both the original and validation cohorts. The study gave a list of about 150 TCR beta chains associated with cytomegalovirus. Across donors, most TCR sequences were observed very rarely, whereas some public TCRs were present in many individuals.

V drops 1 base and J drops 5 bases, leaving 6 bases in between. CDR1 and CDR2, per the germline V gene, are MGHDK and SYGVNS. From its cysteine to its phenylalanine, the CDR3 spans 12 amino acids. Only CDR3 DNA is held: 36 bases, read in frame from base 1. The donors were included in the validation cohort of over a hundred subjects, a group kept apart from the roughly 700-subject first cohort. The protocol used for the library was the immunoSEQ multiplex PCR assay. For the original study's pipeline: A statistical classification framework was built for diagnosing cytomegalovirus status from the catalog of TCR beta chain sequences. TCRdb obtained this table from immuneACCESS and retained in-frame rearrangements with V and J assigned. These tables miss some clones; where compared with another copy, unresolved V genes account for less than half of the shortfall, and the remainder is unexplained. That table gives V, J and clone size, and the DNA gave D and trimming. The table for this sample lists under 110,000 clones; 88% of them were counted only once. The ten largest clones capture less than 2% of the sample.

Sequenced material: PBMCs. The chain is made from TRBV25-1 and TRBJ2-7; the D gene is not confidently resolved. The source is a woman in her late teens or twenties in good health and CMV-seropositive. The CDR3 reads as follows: CASSELGDEQYF. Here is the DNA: TGTGCCAGCAGTGAATTAGGAGACGAGCAGTACTTC.